This T cell receptor (beta chain) was identified during a study of lymphopenia after photon versus proton radiotherapy. Sequencing was performed with immunoSEQ multiplex PCR; in TCRdb, only in-frame clones are kept and a portion is missing. The table shows about 65,000 clones, with about 87% occurring only once. The CDR3 is 15 residues long. Germline V CDR1 and CDR2: SNHLY, FYNNEI. V lost 2 bases to trimming and J lost 4 bases, with 11 bases between them. This material consisted of peripheral blood, taken from a patient treated with proton-based radiotherapy. This rearrangement joins TRBV2 to TRBJ2-2; no reliable D call. This clonotype was obtained from an elderly man with esophageal cancer. The CDR3 protein is CASSETALSTGELFF. The CDR3 DNA follows: TGTGCCAGCAGTGAAACAGCTCTATCCACCGGGGAGCTGTTTTTT.